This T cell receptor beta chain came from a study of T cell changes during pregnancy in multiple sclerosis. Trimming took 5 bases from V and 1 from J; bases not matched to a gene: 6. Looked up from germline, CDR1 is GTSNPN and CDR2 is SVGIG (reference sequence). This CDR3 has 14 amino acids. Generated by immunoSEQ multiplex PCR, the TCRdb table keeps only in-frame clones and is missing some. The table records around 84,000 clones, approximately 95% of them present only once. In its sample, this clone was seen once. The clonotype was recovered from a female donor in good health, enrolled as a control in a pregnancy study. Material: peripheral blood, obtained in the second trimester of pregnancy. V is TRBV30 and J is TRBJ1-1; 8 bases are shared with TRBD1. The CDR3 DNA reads TGTGCCTGGTCCCAGGGGGCTCGGAACACTGAAGCTTTCTTT. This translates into CAWSQGARNTEAFF.